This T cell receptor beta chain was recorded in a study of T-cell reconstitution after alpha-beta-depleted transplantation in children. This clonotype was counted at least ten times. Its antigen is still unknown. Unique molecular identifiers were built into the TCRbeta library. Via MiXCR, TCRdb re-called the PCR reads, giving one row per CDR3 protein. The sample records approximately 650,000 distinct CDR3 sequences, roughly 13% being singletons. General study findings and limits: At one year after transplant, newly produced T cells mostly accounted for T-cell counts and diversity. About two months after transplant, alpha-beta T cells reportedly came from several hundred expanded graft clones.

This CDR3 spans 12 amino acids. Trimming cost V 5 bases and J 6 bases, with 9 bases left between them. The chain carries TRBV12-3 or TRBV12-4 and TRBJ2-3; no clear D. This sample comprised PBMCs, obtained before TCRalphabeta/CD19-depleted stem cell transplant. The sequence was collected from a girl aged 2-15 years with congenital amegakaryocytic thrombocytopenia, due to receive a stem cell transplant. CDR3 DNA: TGTGCCAGCAGTCATGTAATGGATACGCAGTATTTT. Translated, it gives CASSHVMDTQYF.